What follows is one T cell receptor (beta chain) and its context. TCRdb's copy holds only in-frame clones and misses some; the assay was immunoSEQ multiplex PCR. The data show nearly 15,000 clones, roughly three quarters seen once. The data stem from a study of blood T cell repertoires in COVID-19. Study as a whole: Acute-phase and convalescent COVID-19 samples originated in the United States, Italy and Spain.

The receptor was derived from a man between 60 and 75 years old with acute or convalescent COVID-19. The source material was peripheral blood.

The CDR3 DNA follows: TGTGCCAGCAGCTTGCCAGGGGGTGACACTGAAGCTTTCTTT. Its translation: CASSLPGGDTEAFF. The V gene is TRBV5-4, the J gene TRBJ1-1, with 7 bases matching TRBD1. Germline-derived CDR1 and CDR2 are SGHNT and YYREEE (reference sequence). The CDR3 spans 14 residues. V trimming: 1 base; J trimming: 3 bases; junction bases outside the gene matches: 3. Variable domain in full (rest from reference TRBV5-4 and TRBJ1-1): ETGVTQSPTHLIKTRGQQVTLRCSSQSGHNTVSWYQQALGQGPQFIFQYYREEENGRGNFPPRFSGLQFPNYSSELNVNALELDDSALYLCASSLPGGDTEAFFGQGTRLTVV.